Each of the 22 T cell receptor beta chains below was sequenced from the same sample in a study of blood T cell repertoires in COVID-19. The method was immunoSEQ multiplex PCR; TCRdb's version includes in-frame clones alone and lacks a portion of them. The sample includes 30,000 to 40,000 clones, more than 70% of them seen just once. Sequenced: peripheral blood. All receptors come from a human donor in a cohort sampled during active COVID-19.

For the CDR3, the DNA is TGTGCCAGCAGTGCCACAGGGTTAGGCGGGGAGCTGTTTTTT. Translation: CASSATGLGGELFF. This chain joins TRBV2 and TRBJ2-2; a weak D match, TRBD1 (6 bases). The germline gives CDR1 SNHLY, CDR2 FYNNEI. This CDR3 has 14 residues. The V end was cut by 4 bases, the J end by 7 bases, with 13 bases between.

This clone showed up just a few times. This rearrangement joins TRBV2 to TRBJ1-1; D gene unclear. The germline gives CDR1 SNHLY, CDR2 FYNNEI. The CDR3 sequence is 14 residues long. V lost 4 bases and J lost 3, with 12 bases in between. CDR3 amino acids: CASSVGGLDTEAFF. The CDR3 nucleotides read TGTGCCAGCAGTGTTGGCGGGCTTGACACTGAAGCTTTCTTT.

V usage is TRBV9 and J usage is TRBJ2-3; D not resolved. From germline, CDR1 is SGDLS and CDR2 YYNGEE. Between the trimmed V and J ends, which lost 4 bases and 5 bases, there was a span of 17 bases. This CDR3 has 15 residues. The CDR3 sequence is CASSTRLARGDTQYF. The CDR3 coding sequence is TGTGCCAGCAGCACCCGACTCGCTCGAGGAGATACGCAGTATTTT.

The J gene is TRBJ1-2, the V gene TRBV12-3 or TRBV12-4; 8 bases line up with TRBD1. V shed 7 bases, J shed 3 bases, and the junction held 4 bases outside the gene matches. The CDR3 length is 13 residues. CDR3 in amino acids: CASNTGGDYGYTF. In DNA, the CDR3 is TGTGCCAGCAACACAGGGGGAGACTATGGCTACACCTTC.

The J gene is TRBJ1-6, the V gene TRBV19; 7 positions match TRBD1. CDR1 is LNHDA, CDR2 SQIVND, per germline (reference sequence). V lost 3 bases, J lost 7 bases, and 6 bases stayed unmatched. The CDR3 runs 15 residues. CDR3 DNA: TGTGCCAGTAGTATGGAGGGGGCGCGGAATTCACCCCTCCACTTT. This translates into CASSMEGARNSPLHF.

The genes are TRBV6-6 and TRBJ1-1; 8 nucleotides align to TRBD1. The CDR3 consists of 15 residues. The ends lost 6 bases at V and 3 bases at J; junction bases unmatched: 9. Per the germline V gene, CDR1 is MNHNY and CDR2 is SVGAGI (reference sequence). CDR3 DNA sequence: TGTGCCAGCAGGCACCCGGGACAGGCCGACACTGAAGCTTTCTTT. Protein: CASRHPGQADTEAFF.

This chain links TRBV19 with TRBJ2-3; TRBD2 aligns across 14 bases. The V gene's germline CDR1 is LNHDA and CDR2 SQIVND (reference sequence). The CDR3 contains 18 residues. V lost 5 bases and J lost 4; bases outside the gene matches: 11. CDR3 sequence: CASSQGLAGAPDPDTQYF. DNA of the CDR3: TGTGCCAGTAGTCAGGGACTAGCGGGGGCCCCGGACCCAGATACGCAGTATTTT.

The sample holds a few counts of this clone. The gene calls are TRBV7-8 and TRBJ1-2; 8 bases align to TRBD1. There are 15 residues in the CDR3. J was trimmed by 6 bases and V by 2 bases; bases with no gene match: 8. Germline values: CDR1 SGHVS, CDR2 FQNEAQ. The CDR3 sequence is CASSLPRTGSNGYTF. CDR3 bases: TGTGCCAGCAGCTTACCTCGGACAGGGTCCAATGGCTACACCTTC.

The chain joins TRBV19 to TRBJ1-1; 7 bases line up with TRBD1. V lost 6 bases to trimming and J lost 0 bases; unmatched junction nucleotides: 4. Germline V gene data show CDR1 as LNHDA and CDR2 as SQIVND (reference sequence). The CDR3 totals 14 residues. The CDR3 sequence is CASSPQGLNTEAFF. CDR3 coding DNA: TGTGCCAGTAGCCCACAGGGGCTGAACACTGAAGCTTTCTTT.

This chain links TRBV18 with TRBJ2-3; tentative D call: TRBD1 (6 bases). V was clipped by 5 bases and J by 6 bases, with 12 bases between them. From germline, CDR1 is KGHSH and CDR2 LQKENI. The CDR3 runs 13 residues. CDR3 nucleotides: TGTGCCAGCTCAGGCTCAGGGGAGGATACGCAGTATTTT. This translates into CASSGSGEDTQYF.

The chain is built from TRBV5-6 and TRBJ1-3; no clear D gene. With 4 bases removed from V and 2 bases from J, the gap between germline ends came to 7 bases. This CDR3 has 13 residues. In germline, CDR1 is SGHDT, CDR2 YYEEEE. The CDR3 protein is CASSVTAGNTIYF. In DNA, the CDR3 is TGTGCCAGCAGCGTGACTGCTGGAAACACCATATATTTT. The whole variable domain, remainder taken from reference TRBV5-6 and TRBJ1-3, is DAGVTQSPTHLIKTRGQQVTLRCSPKSGHDTVSWYQQALGQGPQFIFQYYEEEERQRGNFPDRFSGHQFPNYSSELNVNALLLGDSALYLCASSVTAGNTIYFGEGSWLTVV.

The CDR3 sequence is CASSVAGTGAGNTIYF. CDR3 DNA: TGTGCCAGCAGCGTAGCCGGGACAGGGGCAGGAAACACCATATATTTT. The J gene is TRBJ1-3, the V gene TRBV9; 10 nucleotides line up with TRBD1. Losses at the gene ends were 0 bases for V and 4 bases for J; bases not matched to a gene: 4. This CDR3 has 16 amino acids. The germline V gene has CDR1 SGDLS and CDR2 YYNGEE.

The chain couples TRBV6-5 to TRBJ2-3, with 8 bases that match TRBD2. The CDR3 sequence is 16 residues long. J was trimmed by 2 bases and V by 0 bases; bases with no gene match: 4. CDR1 MNHEY and CDR2 SVGAGI come from the germline V gene. For the CDR3, the DNA is TGTGCCAGCAGTTACTCGAGTAGCGGGGCCACAGATACGCAGTATTTT. Its translation: CASSYSSSGATDTQYF.

V and J are TRBV10-3 and TRBJ1-1; 10 bases fit TRBD1. Germline lookup yields CDR1 ENHRY and CDR2 SYGVKD. This CDR3 contains 14 residues. With 7 bases clipped from V and 4 bases from J, the junction kept 6 bases outside the gene matches. In DNA form, the CDR3 reads TGTGCCATCAAGATGACAGGGGGCTCCACTGAAGCTTTCTTT. Protein product: CAIKMTGGSTEAFF.

This chain connects TRBV2 to TRBJ1-2, with TRBD1 identical over 8 bases. CDR3 length: 12 residues. Germline V gives CDR1 SNHLY, CDR2 FYNNEI. V was clipped by 5 bases and J by 8 bases; unmatched bases: 4. Here the CDR3 reads CASSQGARGYTF. As DNA, the CDR3 is TGTGCCAGCAGTCAGGGGGCGAGAGGCTACACCTTC.

V gene TRBV6-5 combines with J gene TRBJ2-7, with 8 nucleotides matching TRBD1. The CDR3 length is 12 residues. Per germline, CDR1 MNHEY and CDR2 SVGAGI. V dropped 6 bases and J dropped 4; count of bases not matched to a gene: 2. CDR3 sequence: CASRDRVYEQYF. The CDR3 DNA reads as TGTGCCAGCAGGGACAGGGTTTACGAGCAGTACTTC.

The chain couples TRBV7-9 to TRBJ2-7; unclear D gene. Per germline, CDR1 SEHNR and CDR2 FQNEAQ (reference sequence). CDR3 length: 16 amino acids. V dropped 1 base and J dropped 0 bases, with 13 bases sitting between them. The DNA of the CDR3 is TGTGCCAGCAGCTTAGTCCTTGCGGTGAGCTCCTACGAGCAGTACTTC. Protein product: CASSLVLAVSSYEQYF.

The chain combines TRBV12-3 or TRBV12-4 with TRBJ2-2; D gene ambiguous. The CDR3 extends over 13 amino acids. V lost 5 bases and J lost 7, with 11 bases in between. The CDR3 spells CASSQKADGELFF. DNA for the CDR3: TGTGCCAGCAGTCAAAAGGCGGACGGGGAGCTGTTTTTT.

The chain couples TRBV11-1 to TRBJ2-3; 8 bases match TRBD1. The CDR3 covers 14 residues. Germline values: CDR1 SGHAT, CDR2 FQDESV (reference sequence). V lost 5 bases to trimming and J lost 9 bases; unmatched junction nucleotides: 10. CDR3 nucleotide sequence: TGTGCCAGCAGCGACCGCTGGACAGGGCAGACGCAGTATTTT. Residues: CASSDRWTGQTQYF.

This clone is labeled medium-sized. The rearrangement links TRBV5-8 to TRBJ1-2; possibly TRBD1 for D (6 bases). Germline CDR1 reads SGHTS; CDR2 reads YDEGEE. This CDR3 comprises 14 residues. V lost 4 bases and J 4 bases, leaving 14 bases between the germline ends. Here the CDR3 reads CASSNRATVYGYTF. The CDR3 nucleotides read TGTGCCAGCAGCAACAGGGCTACGGTCTATGGCTACACCTTC.

The chain recombines TRBV19 with TRBJ2-1; D ambiguous. The CDR3 loop spans 12 amino acids. Germline CDR1 reads LNHDA; CDR2 reads SQIVND (reference sequence). Trimming took off 4 bases at V and 4 bases at J, with 5 bases between the two ends. CDR3 coding DNA: TGTGCCAGTAGTACACTTTACAATGAGCAGTTCTTC. This sequence encodes CASSTLYNEQFF.

The chain is built from TRBV27 and TRBJ2-7; 7 positions agree with TRBD1. With 5 bases clipped from V and 2 bases from J, the junction kept 3 bases outside the gene matches. CDR1 and CDR2 from the germline V gene are MNHEY and SMNVEV (reference sequence). The CDR3 contains 13 residues. The CDR3 DNA reads TGTGCCAGCAGTCTTGGGACAGCCTACGAGCAGTACTTC. Protein product: CASSLGTAYEQYF.